The 4 T cell receptor beta chains presented below share a single source sample, sequenced in a study of blood T cells in healthy people across ages. A second PCR, run for roughly 7 to 12 cycles, used a sample-barcoded 5' primer plus a J-beta primer mix. MiXCR, run by TCRdb on the 5' RACE reads, gives a single entry per CDR3 protein. The repertoire holds 720,000 or so distinct CDR3 sequences, with around 41% as singletons. The sequenced sample was blood. Receptors were obtained from an elderly man in good health.

CDR3 DNA sequence: TGTGCCAGCAGTTACGCTGGGGGTTCTTTAGACGAGCAGTACTTC. Protein product: CASSYAGGSLDEQYF. The genes are TRBV6-5 and TRBJ2-7; perhaps D is TRBD1 or TRBD2 (5 bases each). The germline V gene encodes CDR1 MNHEY and CDR2 SVGAGI. CDR3 length: 15 amino acids. V was pared by 2 bases and J by 5 bases, with 16 bases between.

About this clonotype itself: A much larger clonotype is one base distant, so this may be a read error. The V gene is TRBV7-2, the J gene TRBJ2-1; possible D gene TRBD1, 6 bases. V dropped 5 bases and J dropped 5 bases, with 13 bases sitting between them. Germline V gene sequence: CDR1 SGHTA, CDR2 FQGNSA. CDR3 length: 14 amino acids. As DNA, the CDR3 is TGTGCCAGCAGCGTAGTACAGGGAAACAATGAGCAGTTCTTC. Amino acid sequence: CASSVVQGNNEQFF.

This clonotype was counted between two and nine times. The chain combines TRBV20-1 with TRBJ1-2, with D possibly TRBD1 on 5 matching bases. The CDR3 has 16 amino acids. Germline CDR1 DFQATT, CDR2 SNEGSKA (reference sequence). Trimming cost V 5 bases and J 2 bases, with 21 bases left between them. CDR3 amino acids: CSARRDRGIRNYGYTF. The CDR3 DNA follows: TGCAGTGCTCGCCGCGATAGGGGAATTCGGAACTATGGCTACACCTTC.

The chain links TRBV6-6 to TRBJ2-4; TRBD1 aligns across 9 bases. The CDR3 contains 15 residues. Germline assignment: CDR1 MNHNY and CDR2 SVGAGI (reference sequence). V gave up 5 bases and J gave up 13 bases; unmatched junction bases: 15. CDR3 region: CASSRKRTGAREQYF. The CDR3 region has the DNA TGTGCCAGCAGTCGCAAACGGACAGGGGCAAGGGAGCAGTACTTC.